The rows below give T cell receptor beta chains drawn from one sample of a study of Ad26.COV2.S vaccination and SARS-CoV-2 variants. The protocol was immunoSEQ multiplex PCR, while the TCRdb copy is restricted to in-frame clones and leaves out a portion. Here the sample spans roughly 700,000 clones, around 90% being singletons. Sequenced here: peripheral blood, sampled in a trial of Ad26.COV2.S vaccine versus placebo. Source of these receptors: a person between 18 and 65 years old who received the Ad26.COV2.S COVID-19 vaccine or a placebo. The CDR3 runs from the conserved cysteine through the conserved F or W. The D gene is left open where the match is weak. Clone size is not always given. Where it is, it says once, few, many or a class for expanded clones.

j_call: TRBJ1-2
clone_size: NA
d_call: TRBD1
v_call: TRBV27
cdr3_aa: CASSPGTGWHSGYTF
cdr3_nt: TGTGCCAGCAGCCCCGGGACAGGGTGGCACAGTGGCTACACCTTC

j_call: TRBJ2-1
clone_size: NA
d_call: TRBD2
v_call: TRBV2
cdr3_aa: CASSEGPSGKDEQFF
cdr3_nt: TGTGCCAGCAGTGAAGGTCCCAGCGGGAAGGATGAGCAGTTCTTC

j_call: TRBJ1-3
clone_size: NA
d_call: NA
v_call: TRBV30
cdr3_aa: CAWTFRTGLSGNTIYF
cdr3_nt: TGTGCCTGGACTTTCCGAACAGGTCTCTCTGGAAACACCATATATTTT

j_call: TRBJ1-4
clone_size: NA
d_call: NA
v_call: TRBV9
cdr3_aa: CASSAGHLRGDEKLFF
cdr3_nt: TGTGCCAGCAGCGCGGGACACCTTAGAGGGGATGAAAAACTGTTTTTT

j_call: TRBJ2-5
clone_size: NA
d_call: NA
v_call: TRBV24-1
cdr3_aa: CATSDFGLGAETQYF
cdr3_nt: TGTGCCACCAGTGATTTTGGCCTTGGGGCAGAGACCCAGTACTTC

j_call: TRBJ1-6
clone_size: few
d_call: TRBD1
v_call: TRBV6-5
cdr3_aa: CASSYGTGLTNSPLHF
cdr3_nt: TGTGCCAGCAGTTACGGGACAGGGCTCACTAATTCACCCCTCCACTTT

j_call: TRBJ1-1
clone_size: NA
d_call: NA
v_call: TRBV10-3
cdr3_aa: CATSLSDTEAFF
cdr3_nt: TGTGCCACCTCCTTGTCCGACACTGAAGCTTTCTTT

j_call: TRBJ1-2
clone_size: NA
d_call: NA
v_call: TRBV5-6
cdr3_aa: CASSLQVNYGYTF
cdr3_nt: TGTGCCAGCAGCCTTCAGGTTAACTATGGCTACACCTTC

j_call: TRBJ1-2
clone_size: NA
d_call: TRBD1
v_call: TRBV2
cdr3_aa: CASSGLDRGPSGYTF
cdr3_nt: TGTGCCAGCAGTGGCTTAGACAGGGGGCCCTCTGGCTACACCTTC

j_call: TRBJ1-1
clone_size: once
d_call: NA
v_call: TRBV6-5
cdr3_aa: CASSYSRQAQGGFF
cdr3_nt: TGTGCCAGCAGTTACTCACGACAGGCCCAGGGAGGTTTCTTT

j_call: TRBJ1-2
clone_size: NA
d_call: NA
v_call: TRBV2
cdr3_aa: CASSGGSPINYGYTF
cdr3_nt: TGTGCCAGCAGTGGGGGGTCCCCGATCAACTATGGCTACACCTTC

j_call: TRBJ1-1
clone_size: NA
d_call: NA
v_call: TRBV29-1
cdr3_aa: CSVAGSAMNTEAFF
cdr3_nt: TGCAGCGTTGCGGGCAGCGCTATGAACACTGAAGCTTTCTTT